A selection of T cell receptor beta chains follows, all from one sample in a study of spatial heterogeneity in lung cancer. TCRdb re-derived calls from the 5' RACE reads in MiXCR, one entry per CDR3 protein. The repertoire consists of 25,000 or so distinct CDR3 sequences, with about 3.5% occurring once and the leading ten covering around 28%. The sequences come from PBMCs, collected at surgery. The receptors come from a female donor with early-stage non-small cell lung cancer. Each CDR3 is given with its conserved first and last residue. The D gene is left open where the match is weak. Some rows mark clone size as missing; the rest say once, few, many or name a class of expanded clone.

TRBV6-6	TRBD2	.	TRBJ2-1	CATNLAGVVYNEQFF	TGTGCCACCAACTTAGCGGGAGTGGTGTACAATGAGCAGTTCTTC
TRBV18	.	many	TRBJ2-1	CASSLSTGSSYNEQFF	TGTGCCAGCTCACTTAGTACAGGGAGCTCCTACAATGAGCAGTTCTTC
TRBV5-1	.	many	TRBJ2-3	CASSFSGPPTDTQYF	TGCGCCAGCAGCTTTAGCGGCCCCCCCACAGATACGCAGTATTTT
TRBV5-1	TRBD1	many	TRBJ1-1	CASSSPTGTTEAFF	TGCGCCAGCAGCTCGCCGACAGGGACCACTGAAGCTTTCTTT
TRBV6-5	TRBD2	many	TRBJ2-1	CASSYSLAGGPHNEQFF	TGTGCCAGCAGTTACTCCCTAGCGGGAGGGCCGCACAATGAGCAGTTCTTC
TRBV12-3/TRBV12-4	.	many	TRBJ2-2	CASSRDPWKELFF	TGTGCCAGCAGTCGCGACCCCTGGAAAGAGCTGTTTTTT
TRBV5-4	.	many	TRBJ1-2	CASSLIAGRYNYGYTF	TGTGCCAGCAGCCTGATAGCAGGGCGTTATAACTATGGCTACACCTTC
TRBV9	.	many	TRBJ2-2	CASSVYNGELFF	TGTGCCAGCAGCGTATATAACGGGGAGCTGTTTTTT
TRBV20-1	TRBD2	many	TRBJ2-5	CSARGYSGRELVETQYF	TGCAGTGCTAGAGGATATAGCGGGAGGGAGTTGGTAGAGACCCAGTACTTC
TRBV19	TRBD1	many	TRBJ1-6	CASNQGGSPLHF	TGTGCCAGTAACCAGGGGGGCTCACCCCTCCACTTT
TRBV7-2	.	medium-sized	TRBJ2-5	CASSLVGGQETQYF	TGTGCCAGCAGCTTAGTAGGGGGGCAAGAGACCCAGTACTTC
TRBV3-1	.	many	TRBJ1-4	CASSLVSTGEKLFF	TGTGCCAGCAGCCTAGTCTCAACGGGTGAAAAACTGTTTTTT
TRBV7-9	TRBD2	many	TRBJ2-1	CASSLAQREPSSYNEQFF	TGTGCCAGCAGCTTAGCCCAGCGGGAACCCAGCTCCTACAATGAGCAGTTCTTC
TRBV12-3/TRBV12-4	TRBD1	many	TRBJ2-7	CASRLDRGNEQYF	TGTGCCAGCAGACTCGACAGGGGGAACGAGCAGTACTTC
TRBV24-1	.	many	TRBJ2-1	CATSEALAVPSQSEQFF	TGTGCCACCAGTGAAGCACTAGCTGTTCCTTCTCAGAGTGAGCAGTTCTTC
TRBV20-1	.	many	TRBJ1-2	CSASQLLQGSYGYTF	TGCAGTGCTAGCCAATTACTACAGGGTAGCTATGGCTACACCTTC
TRBV13	TRBD2	many	TRBJ2-2	CASSLGLGREAGELFF	TGTGCCAGCAGCTTAGGCCTGGGGCGGGAGGCCGGGGAGCTGTTTTTT
TRBV18	TRBD1	.	TRBJ1-5	CANSRIQGANQPQHF	TGTGCCAACTCACGAATACAGGGGGCAAATCAGCCCCAGCATTTT
TRBV20-1	TRBD2	many	TRBJ2-2	CSAKLAGVYTGELFF	TGCAGTGCTAAACTAGCGGGAGTATACACCGGGGAGCTGTTTTTT
TRBV29-1	.	many	TRBJ1-2	CSVVTSPNYGYTF	TGCAGCGTTGTGACATCCCCTAACTATGGCTACACCTTC
TRBV7-8	.	many	TRBJ2-7	CASSLTNEQYF	TGTGCCAGCAGCCTCACGAACGAGCAGTACTTC
TRBV29-1	.	many	TRBJ2-1	CSAQFPANYNEQFF	TGCAGCGCCCAATTCCCAGCAAACTACAATGAGCAGTTCTTC
TRBV28	.	once	TRBJ2-3	CASSLYSDTQYF	TGTGCCAGCAGTTTATACTCAGATACGCAGTATTTT
TRBV12-3/TRBV12-4	.	few	TRBJ2-2	CASSLRQGPTGELFF	TGTGCCAGCAGTTTACGTCAGGGGCCCACCGGGGAGCTGTTTTTT
TRBV10-3	TRBD2	many	TRBJ2-7	CAIRAGRGLAGVSYEQYF	TGTGCCATCAGGGCGGGGCGGGGACTAGCGGGAGTCTCCTACGAGCAGTACTTC